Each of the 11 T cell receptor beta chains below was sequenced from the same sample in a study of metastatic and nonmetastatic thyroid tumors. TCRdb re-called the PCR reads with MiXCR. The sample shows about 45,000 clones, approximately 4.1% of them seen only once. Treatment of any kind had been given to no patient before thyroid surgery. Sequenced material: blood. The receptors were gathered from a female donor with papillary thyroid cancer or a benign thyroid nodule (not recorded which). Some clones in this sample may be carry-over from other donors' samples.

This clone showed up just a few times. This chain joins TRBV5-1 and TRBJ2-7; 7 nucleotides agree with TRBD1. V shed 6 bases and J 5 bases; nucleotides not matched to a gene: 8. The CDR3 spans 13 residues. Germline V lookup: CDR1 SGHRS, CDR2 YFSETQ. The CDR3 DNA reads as TGCGCCAGCACCCCAGGGGGTACCCACGAGCAGTACTTC. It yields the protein CASTPGGTHEQYF.

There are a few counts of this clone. The CDR3 nucleotides are TGTGCCCGAACTGGAACTAGCGGGAGATACAATGAGCAGTTCTTC. Protein product: CARTGTSGRYNEQFF. This rearrangement joins TRBV7-2 to TRBJ2-1; TRBD2 agrees at 11 bases. Germline-derived CDR1 and CDR2 are SGHTA and FQGNSA. The J segment lost 4 bases and the V segment lost 11 bases, leaving 10 bases of the junction unmatched. The CDR3 covers 15 residues.

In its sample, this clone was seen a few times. CDR3 protein: CASSEAGGWNQPQHF. For the CDR3, the DNA is TGTGCCAGCAGTGAAGCCGGGGGATGGAATCAGCCCCAGCATTTT. This chain joins TRBV6-1 and TRBJ1-5; D might be TRBD1 (5 bases). The CDR3 is made up of 15 amino acids. Per the germline V gene, CDR1 is MNHNS and CDR2 is SASEGT. V lost 0 bases and J lost 4, with 10 bases in between.

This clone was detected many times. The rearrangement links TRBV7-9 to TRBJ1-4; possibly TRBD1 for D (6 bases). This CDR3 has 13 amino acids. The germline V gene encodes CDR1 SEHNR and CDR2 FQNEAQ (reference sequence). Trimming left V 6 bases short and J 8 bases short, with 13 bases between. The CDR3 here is CASSRGAKEKLFF. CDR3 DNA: TGTGCCAGCAGTAGGGGGGCCAAAGAAAAACTGTTTTTT.

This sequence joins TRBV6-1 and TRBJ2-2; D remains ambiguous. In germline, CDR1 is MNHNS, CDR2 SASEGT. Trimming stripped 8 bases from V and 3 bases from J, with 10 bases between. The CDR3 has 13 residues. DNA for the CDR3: TGTGCCAGCTCCCACACCGACACCGGGGAGCTGTTTTTT. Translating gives CASSHTDTGELFF.

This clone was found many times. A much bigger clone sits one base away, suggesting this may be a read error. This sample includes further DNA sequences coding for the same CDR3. This CDR3 is CASSSVTANTEAFF. As DNA, the CDR3 is TGTGCCAGTAGCTCTGTGACAGCGAATACTGAAGCTTTCTTT. V usage is TRBV19 and J usage is TRBJ1-1; D possibly corresponds to TRBD1 (5 bases). Germline V gene lookup returns CDR1 LNHDA and CDR2 SQIVND (reference sequence). This CDR3 contains 14 residues. V lost 6 bases and J 5 bases, leaving 16 bases between the germline ends.

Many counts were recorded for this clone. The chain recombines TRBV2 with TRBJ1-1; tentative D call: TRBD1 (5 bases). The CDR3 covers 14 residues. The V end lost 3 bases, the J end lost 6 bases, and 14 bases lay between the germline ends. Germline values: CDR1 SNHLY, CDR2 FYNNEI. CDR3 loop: CASSEVEGAPEAFF. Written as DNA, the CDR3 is TGTGCCAGCAGTGAGGTCGAAGGGGCACCTGAAGCTTTCTTT.

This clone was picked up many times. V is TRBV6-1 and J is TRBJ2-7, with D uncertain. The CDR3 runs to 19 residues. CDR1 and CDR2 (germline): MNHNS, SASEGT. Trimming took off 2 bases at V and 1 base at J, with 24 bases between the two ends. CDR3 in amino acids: CASSETPFWLWQPSYEQYF. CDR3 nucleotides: TGTGCCAGCAGTGAAACCCCGTTTTGGCTGTGGCAACCGTCCTACGAGCAGTACTTC.

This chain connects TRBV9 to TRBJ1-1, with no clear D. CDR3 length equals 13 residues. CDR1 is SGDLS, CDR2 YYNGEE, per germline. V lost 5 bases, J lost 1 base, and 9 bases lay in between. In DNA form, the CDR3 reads TGTGCCAGCAGATCCTCAGGGAACACTGAAGCTTTCTTT. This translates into CASRSSGNTEAFF.

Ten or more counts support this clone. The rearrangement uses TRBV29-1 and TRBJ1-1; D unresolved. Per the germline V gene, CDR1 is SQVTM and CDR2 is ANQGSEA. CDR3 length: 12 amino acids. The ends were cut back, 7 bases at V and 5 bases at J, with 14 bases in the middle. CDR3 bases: TGCAGCGGTGCCGGTGGGGTGACTGAAGCTTTCTTT. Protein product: CSGAGGVTEAFF.

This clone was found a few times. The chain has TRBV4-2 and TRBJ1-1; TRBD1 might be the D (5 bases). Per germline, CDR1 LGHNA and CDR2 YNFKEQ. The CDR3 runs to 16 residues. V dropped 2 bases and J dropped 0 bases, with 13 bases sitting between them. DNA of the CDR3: TGTGCCAGCAGCCAAAGCCCCGACAGCCTGAACACTGAAGCTTTCTTT. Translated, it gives CASSQSPDSLNTEAFF.